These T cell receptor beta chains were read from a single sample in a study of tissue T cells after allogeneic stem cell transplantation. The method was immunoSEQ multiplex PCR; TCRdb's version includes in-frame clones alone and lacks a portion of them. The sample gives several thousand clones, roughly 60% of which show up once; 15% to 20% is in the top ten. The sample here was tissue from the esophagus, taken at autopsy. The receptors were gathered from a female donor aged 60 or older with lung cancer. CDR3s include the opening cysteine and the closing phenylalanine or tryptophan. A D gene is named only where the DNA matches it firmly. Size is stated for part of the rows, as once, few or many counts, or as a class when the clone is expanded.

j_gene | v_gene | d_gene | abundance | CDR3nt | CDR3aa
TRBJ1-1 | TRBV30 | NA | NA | TGTGCCTGGAGTGTAAAAGGGTCAAGGACTGAAGCTTTCTTT | CAWSVKGSRTEAFF
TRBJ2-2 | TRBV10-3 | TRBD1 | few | TGTGCCATCAGTGAAGACAGGGTGGTCACCCGGGAGCTGTTTTTT | CAISEDRVVTRELFF
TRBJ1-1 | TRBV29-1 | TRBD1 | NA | TGCAGCGGGAAGACGACAGGGTCCCTAAACACTGAAGCTTTCTTT | CSGKTTGSLNTEAFF
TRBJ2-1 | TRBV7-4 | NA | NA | TGTGCCAGCAGCTCACTATGGATTGACAATGAGCAGTTCTTC | CASSSLWIDNEQFF
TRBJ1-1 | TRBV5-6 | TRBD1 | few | TGTGCCAGCAGCTTGTTCGGACAGGGAGGGAACACTGAAGCTTTCTTT | CASSLFGQGGNTEAFF
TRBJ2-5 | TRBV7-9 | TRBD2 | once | TGTGCCAGCAGCTTACTAGCGGGAGCCCAGGAGACCCAGTACTTC | CASSLLAGAQETQYF
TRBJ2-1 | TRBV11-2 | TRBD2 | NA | TGTGCCAGCAGCTTAAGTCAACGGGGGGTTGGGGAGCAGTTCTTC | CASSLSQRGVGEQFF
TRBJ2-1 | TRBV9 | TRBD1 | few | TGTGCCAGCAGCGGGTCCGGGACAGGGGGCGCAGGGTACAATGAGCAGTTCTTC | CASSGSGTGGAGYNEQFF
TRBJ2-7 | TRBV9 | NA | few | TGTGCCAGCAGCGGGGCCTTGGGAGAGACCTCCTACGAGCAGTACTTC | CASSGALGETSYEQYF
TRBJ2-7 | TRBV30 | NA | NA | TGTGCCTGGAGTCTTGGAGATCGCGAGCAGTACTTC | CAWSLGDREQYF
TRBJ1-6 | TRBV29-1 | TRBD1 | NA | TGCAGCGTTCGGGAGACAGGGGGTTCACCCCTCCACTTT | CSVRETGGSPLHF
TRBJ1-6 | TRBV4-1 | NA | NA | TGCGCCAGCAGCCTGGCAGGTGGTGCCTATAATTCACCCCTCCACTTT | CASSLAGGAYNSPLHF
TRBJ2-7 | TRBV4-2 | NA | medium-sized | TGTGCCAGCAGCCACCCCGGGACCAAGACCTACGAGCAGTACTTC | CASSHPGTKTYEQYF
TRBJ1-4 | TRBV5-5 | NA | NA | TGTGCCAGCAGCTTTCGTCCAACTAATGAAAAACTGTTTTTT | CASSFRPTNEKLFF